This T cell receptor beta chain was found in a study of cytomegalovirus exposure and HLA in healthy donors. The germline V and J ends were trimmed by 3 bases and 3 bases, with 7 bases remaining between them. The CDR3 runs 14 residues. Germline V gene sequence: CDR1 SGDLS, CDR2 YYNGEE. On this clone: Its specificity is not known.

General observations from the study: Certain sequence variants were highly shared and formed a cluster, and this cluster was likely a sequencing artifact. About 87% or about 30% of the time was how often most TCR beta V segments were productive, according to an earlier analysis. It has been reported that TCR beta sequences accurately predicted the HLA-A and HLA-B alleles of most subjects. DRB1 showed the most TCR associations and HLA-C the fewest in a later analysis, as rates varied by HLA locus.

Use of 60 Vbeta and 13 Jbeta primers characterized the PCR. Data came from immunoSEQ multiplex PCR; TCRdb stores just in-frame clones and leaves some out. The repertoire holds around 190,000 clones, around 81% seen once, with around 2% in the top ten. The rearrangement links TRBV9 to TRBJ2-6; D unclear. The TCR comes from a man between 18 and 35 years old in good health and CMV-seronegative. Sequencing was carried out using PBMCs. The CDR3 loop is CASSALLGANVLTF. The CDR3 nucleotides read TGTGCCAGCAGCGCCCTTCTTGGGGCCAACGTCCTGACTTTC.